The 29 T cell receptor beta chains listed next were all sequenced from one sample in a study of control samples from healthy donors and cancer patients. Only in-frame clones appear in the TCRdb table, and some are missing; sequencing was by immunoSEQ multiplex PCR. The repertoire holds about 55,000 clones, with approximately 88% as singletons. Material: blood. The receptors stem from a man aged 50 to 60 in good health.

This clone came up a few times. The rearrangement links TRBV27 to TRBJ1-6; D may be TRBD1 (6 bases). V was cut by 4 bases and J by 6 bases, with 10 bases left in between. This CDR3 has 14 residues. Germline V gene sequence: CDR1 MNHEY, CDR2 SMNVEV (reference sequence). The DNA of the CDR3 is TGTGCCAGCAGTTGGACAGATATTAATTCACCCCTCCACTTT. It is translated as CASSWTDINSPLHF.

This chain joins TRBV6-1 and TRBJ2-1; 10 bases line up with TRBD2. The CDR3 extends over 19 amino acids. The J segment lost 3 bases and the V segment lost 2 bases, leaving 13 bases of the junction unmatched. Germline V lookup: CDR1 MNHNS, CDR2 SASEGT. The chain's CDR3 is CASSERMASGSPNYNEQFF. For the CDR3, the DNA is TGTGCCAGCAGTGAACGAATGGCTAGCGGGAGTCCCAACTACAATGAGCAGTTCTTC.

The J gene is TRBJ1-3, the V gene TRBV11-2, with TRBD1 matching over 8 bases. The junction had 12 bases not matched to a gene; V was cut back by 3 bases and J by 2 bases. The CDR3 has 18 amino acids. Germline V gene data show CDR1 as SGHAT and CDR2 as FQNNGV. CDR3 nucleotide sequence: TGTGCCAGCAGCTTCGGACAGGGCCTACTCCATCCTGGAAACACCATATATTTT. It codes for CASSFGQGLLHPGNTIYF.

The rearrangement joins TRBV5-1 to TRBJ2-7; D gene unclear. The germline V and J ends were trimmed by 1 base and 0 bases, with 8 bases remaining between them. The CDR3 extends over 14 amino acids. Germline V lookup: CDR1 SGHRS, CDR2 YFSETQ. As DNA, the CDR3 is TGCGCCAGCAGCTTGCAGGACGTCTCCTACGAGCAGTACTTC. Encoded protein: CASSLQDVSYEQYF.

The chain has TRBV27 and TRBJ2-7; 12 bases line up with TRBD2. CDR3 length: 15 amino acids. V lost 2 bases to trimming and J lost 3 bases; unmatched junction nucleotides: 2. Germline V gene sequence: CDR1 MNHEY, CDR2 SMNVEV (reference sequence). CDR3: CASSLELAGGYEQYF. CDR3 coding DNA: TGTGCCAGCAGTTTAGAACTAGCGGGAGGCTACGAGCAGTACTTC.

This chain joins TRBV7-3 and TRBJ2-1, with TRBD2 matching over 10 bases. The junction had 15 bases not matched to a gene; V was cut back by 5 bases and J by 5 bases. Germline V CDR1 and CDR2: SGHTA, FQGTGA. This CDR3 comprises 18 residues. The CDR3 spells CASSVFPTSGSSDNEQFF. CDR3 DNA: TGTGCCAGCAGCGTATTTCCGACTAGCGGGTCATCTGACAATGAGCAGTTCTTC.

This clone is a singleton in its sample. The rearrangement links TRBV2 to TRBJ2-1, with a weak D call TRBD2 (6 bases). V was shortened by 7 bases and J by 4 bases, with 14 bases between the two germline ends. The CDR3 runs 14 residues. Per germline, CDR1 SNHLY and CDR2 FYNNEI. The CDR3 spells CASISGVGYNEQFF. The CDR3 bases are TGTGCCAGCATCTCGGGAGTGGGGTACAATGAGCAGTTCTTC.

The chain is built from TRBV9 and TRBJ1-1; TRBD1 might be the D (5 bases). Germline CDR1 and CDR2: SGDLS and YYNGEE. V lost 4 bases and J 1 base, leaving 11 bases between the germline ends. The CDR3 is 14 amino acids. CDR3 coding DNA: TGTGCCAGCAGCTCGGGGAGGGGGAACACTGAAGCTTTCTTT. Protein: CASSSGRGNTEAFF.

The chain recombines TRBV6-5 with TRBJ1-5; D is undetermined. Trimming removed 0 bases from V and 0 bases from J, with 3 bases in between. CDR1 MNHEY and CDR2 SVGAGI come from the germline V gene. CDR3 length equals 14 residues. The CDR3 sequence: CASSYSYSNQPQHF. CDR3 sequence (DNA): TGTGCCAGCAGTTACTCATATAGCAATCAGCCCCAGCATTTT.

This chain connects TRBV9 to TRBJ1-4; 9 bases line up with TRBD1. The trim removed 3 bases at V and 0 bases at J, leaving 12 bases unmatched. Per the germline V gene, CDR1 is SGDLS and CDR2 is YYNGEE. The CDR3 is 19 amino acids. The chain's CDR3 is CASSESPGQGSATNEKLFF. The CDR3 nucleotides read TGTGCCAGCAGCGAATCACCGGGACAGGGATCGGCAACTAATGAAAAACTGTTTTTT.

The genes are TRBV12-3 or TRBV12-4 and TRBJ1-2; D is perhaps TRBD1 (5 bases). V dropped 3 bases and J dropped 4 bases, with 9 bases sitting between them. The CDR3 has 13 residues. DNA of the CDR3: TGTGCCAGCAGTTTGGGGCCATTCTATGGCTACACCTTC. It encodes CASSLGPFYGYTF.

The chain joins TRBV9 to TRBJ2-1; tentatively, D is TRBD1 (6 bases). Trimming pared 3 bases from V and 4 bases from J, leaving 14 bases between. Germline V gene data show CDR1 as SGDLS and CDR2 as YYNGEE. CDR3 size: 15 residues. The CDR3, as DNA: TGTGCCAGCAGCGCTACAGGGTTAGGTTACAATGAGCAGTTCTTC. It yields the protein CASSATGLGYNEQFF.

This rearrangement joins TRBV5-1 to TRBJ2-7, with D possibly being TRBD1 (6 bases). Trimming left V 0 bases short and J 7 bases short, with 17 bases between. The CDR3 is 15 residues long. Germline loops: CDR1 SGHRS, CDR2 YFSETQ. The CDR3: CASSLAKDRGREQYF. The CDR3 coding sequence is TGCGCCAGCAGCTTGGCCAAGGACAGAGGTAGGGAGCAGTACTTC.

The chain is built from TRBV21-1 and TRBJ2-4; the table calls TRBD2, which could not be checked here. TRBV21-1 is designated a pseudogene. The CDR3 loop spans 15 amino acids. The CDR3 region has the DNA TGTGCCACCGACCGACGCGAGGTTGGCAAAAACATTCAGTACTTC. Translating gives CATDRREVGKNIQYF.

The V gene is TRBV4-3, the J gene TRBJ1-1; a possible D gene is TRBD1 (6 bases). Germline CDR1 LGHNA, CDR2 YSLEER. The CDR3 length is 16 residues. V lost 2 bases, J lost 1 base, and 14 bases lay in between. In DNA form, the CDR3 reads TGCGCCAGCAGCCAAATACAAGGGACAAAGAACACTGAAGCTTTCTTT. This gives the protein CASSQIQGTKNTEAFF.

This clone is a singleton in its sample. The rearrangement joins TRBV18 to TRBJ1-6, with D unclear. V was shortened by 3 bases and J by 0 bases, with 6 bases between the two germline ends. The CDR3 runs 15 residues. The germline V gene has CDR1 KGHSH and CDR2 LQKENI. For the CDR3, the DNA is TGTGCCAGCTCACCTCAGAGCTCCTATAATTCACCCCTCCACTTT. As protein: CASSPQSSYNSPLHF.

The rearrangement links TRBV30 to TRBJ2-5; TRBD1 agrees at 8 bases. CDR1 GTSNPN and CDR2 SVGIG come from the germline V gene (reference sequence). The CDR3 runs to 12 residues. V lost 1 base and J lost 5; bases outside the gene matches: 0. The CDR3 here is CAWSAGGETQYF. The CDR3 DNA follows: TGTGCCTGGAGTGCAGGGGGCGAGACCCAGTACTTC.

This clone was seen just once. The chain has TRBV29-1 and TRBJ2-2; 8 nucleotides match TRBD1. Germline V gene data show CDR1 as SQVTM and CDR2 as ANQGSEA. CDR3 size: 16 residues. V lost 4 bases to trimming and J lost 5 bases; unmatched junction nucleotides: 12. CDR3 residues: CSVVRPGTGSTGELFF. The CDR3 DNA is TGCAGCGTTGTCCGTCCCGGGACAGGTTCTACCGGGGAGCTGTTTTTT.

This clone was found a few times. V is TRBV10-2 and J is TRBJ2-7; TRBD1 or TRBD2 may be the D gene (5 bases each). With 1 base removed from V and 3 bases from J, the gap between germline ends came to 7 bases. Germline-derived CDR1 and CDR2 are WSHSY and SAAADI. The CDR3 has 13 residues. CDR3 in amino acids: CASSEWDRYEQYF. The CDR3 DNA sequence: TGCGCCAGCAGTGAGTGGGACCGCTACGAGCAGTACTTC.

This sequence joins TRBV19 and TRBJ2-2, with 12 bases identical to TRBD2. The V gene's germline CDR1 is LNHDA and CDR2 SQIVND (reference sequence). V lost 8 bases to trimming and J lost 5 bases; unmatched junction nucleotides: 15. CDR3 length: 18 amino acids. The CDR3: CASVRLAGGPSRTGELFF. The DNA for the CDR3 is TGTGCCAGTGTGAGGCTAGCGGGAGGGCCCTCTAGGACCGGGGAGCTGTTTTTT.

The chain links TRBV7-8 to TRBJ1-1; D is perhaps TRBD1 (5 bases). Deletions cut 5 bases from V and 2 bases from J, with 15 bases between. The CDR3 is 15 residues long. Per germline, CDR1 SGHVS and CDR2 FQNEAQ. This chain's CDR3 is CASSPIQESNTEAFF. In nucleotides, the CDR3 is TGTGCCAGCAGCCCTATACAGGAATCCAACACTGAAGCTTTCTTT.

V gene TRBV6-5 combines with J gene TRBJ1-2, with unresolved D. The CDR3 consists of 13 residues. V lost 0 bases and J 8 bases, leaving 10 bases between the germline ends. Germline V gene lookup returns CDR1 MNHEY and CDR2 SVGAGI. Here the CDR3 reads CASSYSSGPGYTF. In nucleotides, the CDR3 is TGTGCCAGCAGTTACTCGAGCGGGCCAGGCTACACCTTC.

The V gene is TRBV6-5, the J gene TRBJ1-3, with no clear D. The V and J ends lost 6 bases and 2 bases respectively, with 14 bases between them. This CDR3 contains 15 residues. Germline V CDR1 and CDR2: MNHEY, SVGAGI. The CDR3 is CASSRGPQAGNTIYF. The DNA for the CDR3 is TGTGCCAGCAGCCGAGGGCCCCAGGCTGGAAACACCATATATTTT.

The chain links TRBV19 to TRBJ1-1; 10 bases are a match to TRBD1. Germline V gene lookup returns CDR1 LNHDA and CDR2 SQIVND (reference sequence). Trimming removed 8 bases from V and 5 bases from J; junction bases left unmatched: 2. CDR3 length equals 12 residues. The CDR3 is CASSGQGTEAFF. The DNA for the CDR3 is TGTGCCAGTTCGGGACAGGGGACTGAAGCTTTCTTT.

The rearrangement joins TRBV5-1 to TRBJ2-1; 7 bases are a match to TRBD1. The CDR3 is 12 residues long. The germline CDR1 and CDR2 sequences are SGHRS and YFSETQ. The J segment lost 6 bases and the V segment lost 6 bases, leaving 3 bases of the junction unmatched. CDR3 DNA sequence: TGCGCCAGCAACCGGGACAGCAATGAGCAGTTCTTC. Translating gives CASNRDSNEQFF. Looking up the rest from reference TRBV5-1 and TRBJ2-1 gives the full variable domain: KAGVTQTPRYLIKTRGQQVTLSCSPISGHRSVSWYQQTPGQGLQFLFEYFSETQRNKGNFPGRFSGRQFSNSRSEMNVSTLELGDSALYLCASNRDSNEQFFGPGTRLTVL.

The V gene is TRBV4-3, the J gene TRBJ2-1; D might be TRBD2 (6 bases). The CDR3 sequence is 13 residues long. V lost 6 bases to trimming and J lost 3 bases, with 9 bases between them. Per the germline V gene, CDR1 is LGHNA and CDR2 is YSLEER. CDR3 bases: TGCGCCAGCAGAGGCGGGAACTACAATGAGCAGTTCTTC. Its translation: CASRGGNYNEQFF.

This rearrangement joins TRBV2 to TRBJ1-5; no definite D call. With 2 bases removed from V and 10 bases from J, the gap between germline ends came to 18 bases. CDR3 size: 15 residues. Germline V gene data show CDR1 as SNHLY and CDR2 as FYNNEI. The CDR3 DNA follows: TGTGCCAGCAGTGAAAGAGTAACACTCTCTACCCCCCAGCATTTT. Translation gives CASSERVTLSTPQHF. The full variable domain, completed using reference TRBV2 and TRBJ1-5, is EPEVTQTPSHQVTQMGQEVILRCVPISNHLYFYWYRQILGQKVEFLVSFYNNEISEKSEIFDDQFSVERPDGSNFTLKIRSTKLEDSAMYFCASSERVTLSTPQHFGDGTRLSIL.

This chain connects TRBV28 to TRBJ2-7; 9 nucleotides align to TRBD2. This CDR3 contains 15 residues. Germline CDR1 reads MDHEN; CDR2 reads SYDVKM. The ends lost 6 bases at V and 1 base at J; junction bases unmatched: 7. The CDR3: CASSPYSGGSYEQYF. The CDR3 nucleotides read TGTGCCAGCAGCCCCTATAGCGGGGGATCCTACGAGCAGTACTTC.

This clone was picked up one time. The chain uses TRBV19 and TRBJ2-3, with a tentative D call TRBD1 (6 bases). V lost 6 bases and J lost 5, with 12 bases in between. The CDR3 is 13 amino acids. Germline values: CDR1 LNHDA, CDR2 SQIVND (reference sequence). The CDR3 DNA reads as TGTGCCAGTAGGCTCCAGGGGCAAGATACGCAGTATTTT. It is translated as CASRLQGQDTQYF.